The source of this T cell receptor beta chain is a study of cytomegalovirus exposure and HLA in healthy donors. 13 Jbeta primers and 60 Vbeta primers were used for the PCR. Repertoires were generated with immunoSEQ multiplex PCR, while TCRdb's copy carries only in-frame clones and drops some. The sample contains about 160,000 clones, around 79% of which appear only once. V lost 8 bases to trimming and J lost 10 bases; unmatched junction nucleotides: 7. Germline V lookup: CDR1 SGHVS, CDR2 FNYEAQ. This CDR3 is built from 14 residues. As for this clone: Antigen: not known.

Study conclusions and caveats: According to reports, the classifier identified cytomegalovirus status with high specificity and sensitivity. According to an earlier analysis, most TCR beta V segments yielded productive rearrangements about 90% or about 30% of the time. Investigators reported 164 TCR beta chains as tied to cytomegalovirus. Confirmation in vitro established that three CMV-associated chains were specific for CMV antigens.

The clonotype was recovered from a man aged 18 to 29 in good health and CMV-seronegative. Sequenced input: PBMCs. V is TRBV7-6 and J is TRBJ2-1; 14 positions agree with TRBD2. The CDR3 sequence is CASLGLAGEGEQFF. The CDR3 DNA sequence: TGTGCCAGCCTGGGACTAGCGGGAGAGGGCGAGCAGTTCTTC.